This T cell receptor (beta chain) stems from a study of blood T cell repertoires in COVID-19. CDR3 length: 15 amino acids. Germline V gene lookup returns CDR1 MDHEN and CDR2 SYDVKM. The ends were cut back, 7 bases at V and 4 bases at J, with 17 bases in the middle. The data were produced by immunoSEQ multiplex PCR, yet TCRdb's version contains in-frame clones alone and is incomplete. Among about 170,000 clones listed, about nine tenths were seen once. A Seattle source enrolled patients during active infection and followed them longitudinally. Material for sequencing was peripheral blood. J is TRBJ1-5 and V is TRBV28; unclear D gene. This TCR derives from a man aged 30 to 39 with COVID-19, enrolled during active disease. CDR3 residues: CASTTTGRNNQPQHF. The CDR3 nucleotides read TGTGCCAGCACAACGACCGGCAGGAATAATCAGCCCCAGCATTTT.